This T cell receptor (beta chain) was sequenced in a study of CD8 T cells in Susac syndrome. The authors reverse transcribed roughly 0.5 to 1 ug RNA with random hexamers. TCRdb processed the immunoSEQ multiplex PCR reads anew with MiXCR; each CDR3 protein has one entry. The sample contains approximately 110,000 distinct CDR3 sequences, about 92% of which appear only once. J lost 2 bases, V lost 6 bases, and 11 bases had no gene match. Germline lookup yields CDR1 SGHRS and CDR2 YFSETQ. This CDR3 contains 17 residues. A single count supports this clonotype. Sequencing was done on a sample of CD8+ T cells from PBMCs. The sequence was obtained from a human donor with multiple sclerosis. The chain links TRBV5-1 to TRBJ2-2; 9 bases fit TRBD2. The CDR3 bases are TGCGCCAGCAACAAAGATAGCGGGGGTTCTAACACCGGGGAGCTGTTTTTT. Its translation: CASNKDSGGSNTGELFF.